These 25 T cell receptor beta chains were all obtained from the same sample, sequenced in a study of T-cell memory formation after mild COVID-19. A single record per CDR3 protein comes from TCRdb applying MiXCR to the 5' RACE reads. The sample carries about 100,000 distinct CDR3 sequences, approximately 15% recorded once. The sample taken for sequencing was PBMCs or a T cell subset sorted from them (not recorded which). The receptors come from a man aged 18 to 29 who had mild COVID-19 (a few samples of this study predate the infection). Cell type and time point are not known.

CDR3: CASSLAIEQFF. In nucleotides, the CDR3 is TGCGCCAGCAGCTTGGCCATAGAGCAGTTCTTC. The chain is built from TRBV5-1 and TRBJ2-1; no clear D gene. Germline CDR1 reads SGHRS; CDR2 reads YFSETQ. This CDR3 contains 11 residues. V was cut by 0 bases and J by 10 bases, with 5 bases left in between.

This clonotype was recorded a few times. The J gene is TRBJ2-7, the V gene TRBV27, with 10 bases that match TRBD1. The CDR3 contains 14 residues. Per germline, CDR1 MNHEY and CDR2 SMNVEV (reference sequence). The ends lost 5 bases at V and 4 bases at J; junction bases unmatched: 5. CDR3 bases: TGTGCCAGCAGTCCTGGGACAGGGGAGTACGAGCAGTACTTC. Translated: CASSPGTGEYEQYF.

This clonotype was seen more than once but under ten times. CDR3 sequence reads: CASSGGGHSSYEQYV. As DNA, the CDR3 is TGTGCCAGCAGTGGGGGGGGCCACAGCTCCTACGAGCAGTACGTC. This chain uses TRBV7-9 with TRBJ2-7; D is possibly TRBD2 (7 bases). V was shortened by 6 bases and J by 0 bases, with 15 bases between the two germline ends. The CDR3 is made up of 15 amino acids. Germline values: CDR1 SEHNR, CDR2 FQNEAQ (reference sequence).

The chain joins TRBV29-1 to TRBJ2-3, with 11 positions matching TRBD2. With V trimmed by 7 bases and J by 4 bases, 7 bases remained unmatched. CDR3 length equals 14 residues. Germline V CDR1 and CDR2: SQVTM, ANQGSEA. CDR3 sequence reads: CSGLLAGVPDTQYF. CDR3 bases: TGCAGCGGTTTACTAGCGGGGGTTCCAGATACGCAGTATTTT.

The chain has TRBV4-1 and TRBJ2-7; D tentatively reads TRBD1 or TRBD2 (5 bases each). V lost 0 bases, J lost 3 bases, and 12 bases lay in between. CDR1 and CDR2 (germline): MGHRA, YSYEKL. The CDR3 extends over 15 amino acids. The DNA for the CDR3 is TGCGCCAGCAGCCAAGAGCCGGGGCTAGTCTACGAGCAGTACTTC. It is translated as CASSQEPGLVYEQYF.

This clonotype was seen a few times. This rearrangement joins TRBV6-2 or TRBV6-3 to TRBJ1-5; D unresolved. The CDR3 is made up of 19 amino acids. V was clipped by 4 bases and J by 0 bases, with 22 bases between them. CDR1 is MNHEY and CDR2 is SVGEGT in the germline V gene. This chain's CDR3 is CASSLPGWDGGDSNQPQHF. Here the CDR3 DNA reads TGTGCCAGCAGTTTACCGGGGTGGGATGGTGGAGATAGCAATCAGCCCCAGCATTTT.

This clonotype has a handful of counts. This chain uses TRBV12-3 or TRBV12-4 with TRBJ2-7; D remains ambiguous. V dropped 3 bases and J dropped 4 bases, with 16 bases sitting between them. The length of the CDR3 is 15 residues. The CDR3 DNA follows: TGTGCCAGCAGTTTCGGTGGCAGGAACGGATACGAGCAGTACTTC. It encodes CASSFGGRNGYEQYF.

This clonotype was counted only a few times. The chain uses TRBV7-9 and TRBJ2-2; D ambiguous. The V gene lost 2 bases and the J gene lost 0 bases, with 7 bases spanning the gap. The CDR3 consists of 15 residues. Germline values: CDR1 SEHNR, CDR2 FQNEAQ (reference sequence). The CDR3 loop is CASSLPVTNTGELFF. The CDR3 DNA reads TGTGCCAGCAGCTTACCCGTAACGAACACCGGGGAGCTGTTTTTT.

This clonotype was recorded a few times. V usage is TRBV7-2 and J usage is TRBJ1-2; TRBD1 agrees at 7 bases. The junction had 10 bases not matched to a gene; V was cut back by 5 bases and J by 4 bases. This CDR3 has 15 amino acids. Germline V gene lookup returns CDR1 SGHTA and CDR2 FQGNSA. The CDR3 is CASSPRDRSFYGYTF. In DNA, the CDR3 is TGTGCCAGCAGCCCTCGGGACAGAAGTTTCTATGGCTACACCTTC. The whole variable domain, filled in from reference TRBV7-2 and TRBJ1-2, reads GAGVSQSPSNKVTEKGKDVELRCDPISGHTALYWYRQSLGQGLEFLIYFQGNSAPDKSGLPSDRFSAERTGGSVSTLTIQRTQQEDSAVYLCASSPRDRSFYGYTFGSGTRLTVV.

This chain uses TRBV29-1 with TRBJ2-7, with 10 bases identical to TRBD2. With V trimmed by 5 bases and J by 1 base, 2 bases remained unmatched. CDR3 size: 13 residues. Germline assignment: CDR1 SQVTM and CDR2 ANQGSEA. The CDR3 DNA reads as TGCAGCGTTCAGGGACTAGCGTCCTACGAGCAGTACTTC. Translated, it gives CSVQGLASYEQYF.

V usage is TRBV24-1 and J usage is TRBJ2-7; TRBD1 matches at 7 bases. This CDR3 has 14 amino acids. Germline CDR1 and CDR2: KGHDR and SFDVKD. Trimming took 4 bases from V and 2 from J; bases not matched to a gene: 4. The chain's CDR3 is CATSERQGAYEQYV. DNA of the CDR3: TGTGCCACCAGTGAACGACAGGGCGCCTACGAGCAGTACGTC.

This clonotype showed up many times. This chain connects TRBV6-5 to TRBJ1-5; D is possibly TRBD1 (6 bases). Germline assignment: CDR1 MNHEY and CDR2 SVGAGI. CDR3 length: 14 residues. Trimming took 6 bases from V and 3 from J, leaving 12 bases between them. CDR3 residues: CASSPTGPNQPQHF. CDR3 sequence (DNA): TGTGCCAGCAGCCCAACAGGGCCCAATCAGCCCCAGCATTTT.

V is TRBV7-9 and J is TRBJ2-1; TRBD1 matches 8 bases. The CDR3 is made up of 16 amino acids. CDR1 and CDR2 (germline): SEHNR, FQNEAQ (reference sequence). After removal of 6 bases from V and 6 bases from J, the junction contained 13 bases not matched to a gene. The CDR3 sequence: CASRYAAPGGGNEQFF. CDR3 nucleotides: TGTGCCAGCAGGTACGCGGCGCCAGGGGGCGGCAATGAGCAGTTCTTC. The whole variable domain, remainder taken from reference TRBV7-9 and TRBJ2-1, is DTGVSQNPRHKITKRGQNVTFRCDPISEHNRLYWYRQTLGQGPEFLTYFQNEAQLEKSRLLSDRFSAERPKGSFSTLEIQRTEQGDSAMYLCASRYAAPGGGNEQFFGPGTRLTVL.

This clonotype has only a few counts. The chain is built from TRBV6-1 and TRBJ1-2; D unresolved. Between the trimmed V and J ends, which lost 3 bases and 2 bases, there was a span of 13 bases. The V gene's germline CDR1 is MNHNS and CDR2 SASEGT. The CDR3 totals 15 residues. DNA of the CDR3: TGTGCCAGCAGTGAGTTCGGGGTCTCGAACTATGGCTACACCTTC. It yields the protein CASSEFGVSNYGYTF.

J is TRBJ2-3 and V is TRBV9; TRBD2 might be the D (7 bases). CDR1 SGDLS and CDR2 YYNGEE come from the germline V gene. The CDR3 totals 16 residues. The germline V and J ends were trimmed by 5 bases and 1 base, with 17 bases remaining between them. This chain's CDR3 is CASSEWAGARTDTQYF. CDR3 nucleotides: TGTGCCAGCAGTGAGTGGGCGGGGGCCCGCACAGATACGCAGTATTTT.

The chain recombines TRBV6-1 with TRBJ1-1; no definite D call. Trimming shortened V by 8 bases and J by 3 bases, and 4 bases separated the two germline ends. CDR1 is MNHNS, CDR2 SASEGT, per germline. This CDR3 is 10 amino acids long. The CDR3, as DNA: TGTGCCAGCTCTTACACTGAAGCTTTCTTT. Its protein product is CASSYTEAFF.

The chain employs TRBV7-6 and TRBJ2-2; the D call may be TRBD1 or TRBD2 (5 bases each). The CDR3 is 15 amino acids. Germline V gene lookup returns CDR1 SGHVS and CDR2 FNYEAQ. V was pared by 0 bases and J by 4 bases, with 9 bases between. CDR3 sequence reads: CASSLAGTTTGELFF. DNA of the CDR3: TGTGCCAGCAGCTTAGCCGGGACGACCACCGGGGAGCTGTTTTTT. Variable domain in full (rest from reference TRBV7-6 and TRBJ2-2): GAGVSQSPRYKVTKRGQDVALRCDPISGHVSLYWYRQALGQGPEFLTYFNYEAQQDKSGLPNDRFSAERPEGSISTLTIQRTEQRDSAMYRCASSLAGTTTGELFFGEGSRLTVL.

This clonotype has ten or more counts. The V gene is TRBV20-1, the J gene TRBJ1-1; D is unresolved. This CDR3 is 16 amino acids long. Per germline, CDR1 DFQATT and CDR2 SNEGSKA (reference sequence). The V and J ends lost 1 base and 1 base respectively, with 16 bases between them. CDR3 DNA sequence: TGCAGTGCTAGAGGTTGGATCGCCCGCCGGAACACTGAAGCTTTCTTT. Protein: CSARGWIARRNTEAFF.

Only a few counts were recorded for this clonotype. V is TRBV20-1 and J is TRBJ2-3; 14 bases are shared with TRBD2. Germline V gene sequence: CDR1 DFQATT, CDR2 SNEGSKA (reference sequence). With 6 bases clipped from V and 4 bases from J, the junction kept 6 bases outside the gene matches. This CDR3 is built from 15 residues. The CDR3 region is CSAERLAGGPDTQYF. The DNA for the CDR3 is TGCAGTGCCGAGCGACTAGCGGGGGGGCCAGATACGCAGTATTTT.

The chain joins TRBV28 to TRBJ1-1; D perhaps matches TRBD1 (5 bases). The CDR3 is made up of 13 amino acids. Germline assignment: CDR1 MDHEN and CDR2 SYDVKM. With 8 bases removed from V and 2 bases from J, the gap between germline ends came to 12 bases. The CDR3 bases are TGTGCCAGCCTTCCGGGGGGTAACACTGAAGCTTTCTTT. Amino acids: CASLPGGNTEAFF.

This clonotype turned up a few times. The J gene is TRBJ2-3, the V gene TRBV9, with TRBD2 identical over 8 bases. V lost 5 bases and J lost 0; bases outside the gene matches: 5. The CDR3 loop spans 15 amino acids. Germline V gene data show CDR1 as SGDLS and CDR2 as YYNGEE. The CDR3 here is CASSGSGTSTDTQYF. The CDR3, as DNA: TGTGCCAGCAGTGGTAGCGGGACTAGCACAGATACGCAGTATTTT.

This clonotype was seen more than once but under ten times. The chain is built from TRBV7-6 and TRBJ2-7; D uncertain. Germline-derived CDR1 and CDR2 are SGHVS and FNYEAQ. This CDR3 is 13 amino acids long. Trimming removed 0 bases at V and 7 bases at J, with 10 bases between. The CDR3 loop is CASSLAVDREQYV. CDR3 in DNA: TGTGCCAGCAGCTTAGCTGTGGATAGAGAGCAGTACGTC.

CDR3 sequence (DNA): TGCAGTGCCACTCCTCTGGGACTAGCGGGGGGGCAGGGAGATACGCAGTATTTT. It is translated as CSATPLGLAGGQGDTQYF. The chain uses TRBV20-1 and TRBJ2-3, with 16 positions matching TRBD2. CDR1 and CDR2 from the germline V gene are DFQATT and SNEGSKA (reference sequence). V trimming: 6 bases; J trimming: 5 bases; junction bases outside the gene matches: 14. The CDR3 sequence is 18 residues long.

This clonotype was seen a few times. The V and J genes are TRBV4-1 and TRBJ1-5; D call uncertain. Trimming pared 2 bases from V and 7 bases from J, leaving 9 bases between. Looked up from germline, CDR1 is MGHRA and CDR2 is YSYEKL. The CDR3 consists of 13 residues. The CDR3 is CASSQTYAQPQHF. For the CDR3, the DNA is TGCGCCAGCAGCCAAACCTACGCACAGCCCCAGCATTTT.

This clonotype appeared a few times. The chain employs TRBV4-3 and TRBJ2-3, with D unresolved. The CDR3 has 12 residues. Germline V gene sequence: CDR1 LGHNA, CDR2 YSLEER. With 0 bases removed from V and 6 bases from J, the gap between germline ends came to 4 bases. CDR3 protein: CASSQDWDTQYF. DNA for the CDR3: TGCGCCAGCAGCCAAGATTGGGATACGCAGTATTTT.